Listed below are T cell receptor beta chains from one sample, sequenced in a study of breast tumors, draining lymph nodes, adjacent tissues. MiXCR, run by TCRdb on the multiplex PCR reads, gives a single entry per CDR3 protein. The sample has some 85,000 distinct CDR3 sequences, roughly 30% seen once. Source material: axillary lymph node tissue. These TCRs come from a female donor with breast cancer. Some clones in this sample may be carry-over from other donors' samples. CDR3s include the opening cysteine and the closing phenylalanine or tryptophan. D genes are given only for firm matches. Clone size is shown for a subset of rows, as once, few, many or a class of expanded clone.

d_call j_call clone_size v_call cdr3_aa cdr3_nt
TRBD1 TRBJ1-2 many TRBV6-6 CASSHLGTGVVSYGYTF TGTGCCAGCAGTCACCTCGGGACAGGGGTGGTGAGCTATGGCTACACCTTC
TRBD2 TRBJ2-1 - TRBV9 CASSVGGSGGHNEQFF TGTGCCAGCAGCGTAGGTGGTAGCGGGGGTCACAATGAGCAGTTCTTC
TRBD2 TRBJ2-1 - TRBV6-1 CASSHGTSSRNEQFF TGTGCCAGCAGTCACGGGACTAGCTCTCGGAATGAGCAGTTCTTC
TRBD2 TRBJ2-1 many TRBV7-2 CASSSLAGGMNEQFF TGTGCCAGCAGCTCACTAGCGGGAGGTATGAATGAGCAGTTCTTC
TRBD1 TRBJ1-5 - TRBV12-3/TRBV12-4 CASSFGTGGYQPQHF TGTGCCAGCAGTTTCGGGACAGGGGGCTATCAGCCCCAGCATTTT
- TRBJ1-1 - TRBV9 CASSVGGYLNTEAFF TGTGCCAGCAGCGTAGGTGGATACTTGAACACTGAAGCTTTCTTT
TRBD2 TRBJ2-7 many TRBV19 CAAGGLYEQYF TGTGCCGCGGGGGGTCTCTACGAGCAGTACTTC
- TRBJ2-1 many TRBV15 CATSRLQDYNEQFF TGTGCCACCAGCAGATTACAGGACTACAATGAGCAGTTCTTC
- TRBJ2-3 - TRBV20-1 CSAFRTGVTDTQYF TGCAGTGCTTTCCGGACTGGGGTCACAGATACGCAGTATTTT
- TRBJ2-7 many TRBV19 CASSRSVSYEQYF TGTGCCAGTAGTCGATCTGTATCCTACGAGCAGTACTTC
- TRBJ2-5 many TRBV2 CASSKDSPPGETQYF TGTGCCAGCAGCAAGGACAGTCCCCCTGGGGAGACCCAGTACTTC
- TRBJ2-4 - TRBV29-1 CIVERVRGTNIQYF TGCATCGTTGAAAGGGTGAGGGGCACCAACATTCAGTACTTC
TRBD2 TRBJ2-1 - TRBV19 CASSVLTSGTYNEQFF TGTGCCAGTAGTGTTTTGACTAGCGGAACCTACAATGAGCAGTTCTTC
TRBD1 TRBJ1-1 few TRBV6-5 CASSYNRDRETFF TGTGCCAGCAGTTACAATCGGGACAGGGAGACTTTCTTT
- TRBJ1-1 - TRBV12-3/TRBV12-4 CASARLNTEAFF TGTGCCAGCGCCCGCCTGAACACTGAAGCTTTCTTT
- TRBJ1-1 many TRBV7-6 CASSSSESTEAFF TGTGCCAGCAGCTCATCGGAGAGCACTGAAGCTTTCTTT
- TRBJ1-4 many TRBV5-1 CASSPAGANEKLFF TGCGCCAGCAGCCCGGCGGGGGCTAATGAAAAACTGTTTTTT
TRBD1 TRBJ1-1 - TRBV5-1 CASSSRDRGRGTEAFF TGCGCCAGCAGCAGCCGGGACAGGGGGCGCGGGACTGAAGCTTTCTTT
- TRBJ1-3 many TRBV18 CASSLDLSGNTIYF TGTGCCAGCTCACTGGACCTCTCTGGAAACACCATATATTTT
- TRBJ1-6 many TRBV6-1 CAGWDTYNSPLHF TGTGCCGGCTGGGACACCTATAATTCACCCCTCCACTTT
TRBD2 TRBJ2-5 many TRBV12-3/TRBV12-4 CASSRPGLAGVRETQYF TGTGCCAGCAGTCGACCGGGACTAGCGGGAGTTAGGGAGACCCAGTACTTC
- TRBJ1-3 - TRBV7-8 CASSLVEGSSGSTIYF TGTGCCAGCAGCTTAGTCGAGGGAAGCTCTGGAAGCACCATATATTTT
TRBD2 TRBJ2-4 many TRBV15 CATSISGMAKNIQYF TGTGCCACCAGCATTAGCGGGATGGCCAAAAACATTCAGTACTTC
- TRBJ1-1 many TRBV7-3 CASSLRGDTEAFF TGTGCCAGCAGCTTACGGGGGGACACTGAAGCTTTCTTT
TRBD1 TRBJ1-1 once TRBV3-1 CASSLRTGITEAFF TGTGCCAGCAGCCTACGGACAGGGATAACTGAAGCTTTCTTT
- TRBJ2-5 - TRBV6-2/TRBV6-3 CASSPLGREQYF TGTGCCAGCAGTCCTCTGGGTCGGGAGCAGTACTTC
- TRBJ2-3 few TRBV7-8 CASSLVVLTGRKAHTRYF TGTGCCAGCAGCTTAGTCGTTCTGACGGGGAGAAAGGCACATACGCGGTATTTT
TRBD2 TRBJ2-2 many TRBV10-1 CASRGTSGREMDTGELFF TGCGCCAGCAGGGGGACTAGCGGGAGGGAAATGGACACCGGGGAGCTGTTTTTT
TRBD2 TRBJ2-2 once TRBV6-5 CASSYSNRGLAGMLFF TGTGCCAGCAGTTACTCGAACAGGGGACTAGCGGGAATGCTGTTTTTT
TRBD1 TRBJ1-4 many TRBV7-9 CASSLVGNRGREKLFF TGTGCCAGCAGCTTAGTGGGGAACAGGGGACGTGAAAAACTGTTTTTT
TRBD2 TRBJ2-1 many TRBV5-5 CASSLLAGGLYNEQFF TGTGCCAGCAGCTTATTAGCGGGAGGACTCTACAATGAGCAGTTCTTC
TRBD1 TRBJ2-1 - TRBV18 CASSIQGIVNEQFF TGTGCCAGCTCAATACAGGGGATCGTGAATGAGCAGTTCTTC
- TRBJ2-1 many TRBV14 CASSQDPQGGGYYNEQFF TGTGCCAGCAGCCAAGATCCCCAGGGGGGGGGGTACTACAATGAGCAGTTCTTC
- TRBJ1-2 once TRBV7-9 CASSHPRQDGYTF TGTGCCAGCAGCCACCCCAGACAGGATGGCTACACCTTC
TRBD1 TRBJ1-6 many TRBV6-6 CASRGDRGRSYNSPLHF TGTGCCAGCAGAGGTGACAGGGGGCGATCCTATAATTCACCCCTCCACTTT
TRBD1 TRBJ2-7 many TRBV29-1 CSVEVPGQAYEQYF TGCAGCGTTGAAGTGCCGGGACAGGCCTACGAGCAGTACTTC